This record looks at one T cell receptor (beta chain) sequence and its context. Seattle cases were enrolled at active infection and followed longitudinally. Profiled with immunoSEQ multiplex PCR; TCRdb holds only in-frame clones, not every one. The repertoire includes about 300,000 clones, 85% to 90% of them detected once, and 6.3% sits in the top ten. The record originates from a study of blood T cell repertoires in COVID-19. Study-level information: Collection of acute and convalescent COVID-19 samples took place in the United States, Italy and Spain. T cells, B-cell-depleted T cells, or PBMCs supplied cDNA or gDNA.

The ends were cut back, 4 bases at V and 2 bases at J, with 16 bases in the middle. The CDR3 spans 16 residues. Germline V gene lookup returns CDR1 MGHRA and CDR2 YSYEKL. The TCR was taken from a woman aged 45-60 years with COVID-19, enrolled during active disease. The chain joins TRBV4-1 to TRBJ2-3; tentatively, D is TRBD1 (6 bases). Sequenced: peripheral blood. The CDR3 loop reads CASSPGATGYTDTQYF. Written as DNA, the CDR3 is TGCGCCAGCAGCCCAGGGGCCACAGGTTACACAGATACGCAGTATTTT.